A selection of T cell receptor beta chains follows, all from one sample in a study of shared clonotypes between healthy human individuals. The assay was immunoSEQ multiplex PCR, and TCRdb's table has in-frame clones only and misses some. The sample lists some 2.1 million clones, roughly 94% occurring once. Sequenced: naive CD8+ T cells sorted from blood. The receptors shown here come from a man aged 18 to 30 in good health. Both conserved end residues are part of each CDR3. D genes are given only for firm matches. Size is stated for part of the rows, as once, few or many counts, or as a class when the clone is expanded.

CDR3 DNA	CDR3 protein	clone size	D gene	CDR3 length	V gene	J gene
TGTGCCAGTAGAACCTCGGAAGGCTACGAGCAGTACTTC	CASRTSEGYEQYF	NA	NA	13	TRBV19	TRBJ2-7
TGTGCCAGCAGCTTCGGAGCTGCAACTAATGAAAAACTGTTTTTT	CASSFGAATNEKLFF	NA	NA	15	TRBV7-2	TRBJ1-4
TGTGCCAGCAGTTTATATGGGGGCGAAGGGAATTCACCCCTCCACTTT	CASSLYGGEGNSPLHF	NA	NA	16	TRBV27	TRBJ1-6
TGTGCCAGCAGGGGAGCGGGAGGGCCCCGCGACGAGCAGTACTTC	CASRGAGGPRDEQYF	NA	TRBD2	15	TRBV25-1	TRBJ2-7
TGTGCCTGGAACTTGGGCGTGGGCCGGGTCCTTGGGGGCGAGCAGTACTTC	CAWNLGVGRVLGGEQYF	NA	NA	17	TRBV30	TRBJ2-7
TGTGCCAGCACGAGCGGGACCTCTAGCACAGATACGCAGTATTTT	CASTSGTSSTDTQYF	once	TRBD2	15	TRBV7-9	TRBJ2-3
TGTGCCAGCAGCTTATACCCGTACTACCAAGAGACCCAGTACTTC	CASSLYPYYQETQYF	NA	NA	15	TRBV7-9	TRBJ2-5
TGTGCCAGCAGTGATACGCTTTCAGGGGTGGAGACCCAGTACTTC	CASSDTLSGVETQYF	NA	NA	15	TRBV6-1	TRBJ2-5
TGTGCCAGCAGCTTAGACGGAGGGCCCCCTTCCCACTTT	CASSLDGGPPSHF	NA	NA	13	TRBV7-9	TRBJ1-6
TGTGCTAGCAGCCTCGGGACAGGGGCGAATGAAAAACTGTTTTTT	CASSLGTGANEKLFF	once	TRBD1	15	TRBV7-7	TRBJ1-4
TGTGCCAGCAGTACCGAACTAGCGGGGGAGCAGTACTTC	CASSTELAGEQYF	NA	TRBD2	13	TRBV28	TRBJ2-7
TGTGCCTGGAGTCTCCCCGGGCTCTATGGCTACACCTTC	CAWSLPGLYGYTF	NA	NA	13	TRBV30	TRBJ1-2
TGTGCCAGCAGCCTAACCTCGGACGGGGCGTACGAGCAGTACTTC	CASSLTSDGAYEQYF	NA	NA	15	TRBV13	TRBJ2-7
TGTGCCAGCAGTTCAGGACAGGGTGTTCAGCCCCAGCATTTT	CASSSGQGVQPQHF	NA	TRBD1	14	TRBV27	TRBJ1-5
TGTGCCAGCAGCCCCGGCTGGGAGTCCTACGAGCAGTACTTC	CASSPGWESYEQYF	NA	NA	14	TRBV9	TRBJ2-7
TGTGCCTGGAGTAGGGGAAGGCGGGCCTGCGAGCAGTACTTC	CAWSRGRRACEQYF	NA	NA	14	TRBV30	TRBJ2-7
TGTGCCAGCAGGTCCGGGGAGGCCTACAATGAGCAGTTCTTC	CASRSGEAYNEQFF	once	NA	14	TRBV7-3	TRBJ2-1
TGTGCCAGCAGCTTTTCCCCTTACGAGCAGTACTTC	CASSFSPYEQYF	NA	NA	12	TRBV7-9	TRBJ2-7
TGTGCCAGCAGCCTAGGACTAGCGTCCTACAATGAGCAGTTCTTC	CASSLGLASYNEQFF	NA	TRBD2	15	TRBV27	TRBJ2-1
TGTGCCAGCAGTTTGGGCAATAACTATGGCTACACCTTC	CASSLGNNYGYTF	NA	NA	13	TRBV27	TRBJ1-2
TGTGCCAGCAGTGAAGCTCAAGGGGCGAATAATTCACCCCTCCACTTT	CASSEAQGANNSPLHF	NA	NA	16	TRBV6-1	TRBJ1-6
TGTGCCAGCAGCGCGGGACTAGCGGGCTCCTACGAGCAGTACTTC	CASSAGLAGSYEQYF	NA	TRBD2	15	TRBV7-9	TRBJ2-7
TGTGCCAGCAGCTTAGAGAGAGACAGGGACAATCAGCCCCAGCATTTT	CASSLERDRDNQPQHF	NA	TRBD1	16	TRBV7-8	TRBJ1-5
TGCGCCAGCAGCTCGGAAGACTCGGGACTAGCAGGCACAGATACGCAGTATTTT	CASSSEDSGLAGTDTQYF	NA	TRBD2	18	TRBV5-1	TRBJ2-3
TGCGCCAGCAGCCAAGAGCGGCAGGCCCACACAGATACGCAGTATTTT	CASSQERQAHTDTQYF	NA	NA	16	TRBV4-3	TRBJ2-3
TGCGCCAGCAGTGAGTCCCTAGGGGGGCCCTTGAACTTC	CASSESLGGPLNF	NA	NA	13	TRBV10-2	TRBJ2-5
TGTGCCAGCAGCTTAGCCCAGGGTCGGGAGGGGGATGAGCAGTTCTTC	CASSLAQGREGDEQFF	NA	TRBD2	16	TRBV7-9	TRBJ2-1
TGTGCCAGCGGAGGGACAGGGGAGGGGGAGACCCAGTACTTC	CASGGTGEGETQYF	NA	TRBD1	14	TRBV5-4	TRBJ2-5
TGTGCCAGCAGCGAGGGGACTAGCGGGCTCCTTCAGACCCAGTACTTC	CASSEGTSGLLQTQYF	NA	TRBD2	16	TRBV5-6	TRBJ2-5
TGTGCCAGCAGCGTAGTGGGGGGATACACTGAAGCTTTCTTT	CASSVVGGYTEAFF	NA	NA	14	TRBV9	TRBJ1-1
TGTGCCAGCAGCTTAGGAAGGGTTTCACCCCTCCACTTT	CASSLGRVSPLHF	NA	NA	13	TRBV13	TRBJ1-6
TGCGCCAGCAGCCAAGCCAACACTTACCAAGAGACCCAGTACTTC	CASSQANTYQETQYF	NA	NA	15	TRBV4-1	TRBJ2-5
TGTGCCAGCAGCTTTGCTGACCGACTAGCGGGAGAGTCAGATACGCAGTATTTT	CASSFADRLAGESDTQYF	NA	TRBD2	18	TRBV13	TRBJ2-3
TGCGCCAGCAGCCAATGGGGTGCTGAAGCTTTCTTT	CASSQWGAEAFF	NA	NA	12	TRBV4-1	TRBJ1-1
TGTGCCAGCAGCTACCAGGGCGACGGGGAGCTGTTTTTT	CASSYQGDGELFF	NA	NA	13	TRBV27	TRBJ2-2
TGTGCCAGCAGCTTCCCGGACGGAGAGACCCAGTACTTC	CASSFPDGETQYF	once	NA	13	TRBV7-9	TRBJ2-5
TGCGCCAGCAGCTGGGCCGGACTGACGAACACTGAAGCTTTCTTT	CASSWAGLTNTEAFF	NA	NA	15	TRBV5-1	TRBJ1-1